The rows below give T cell receptor beta chains drawn from one sample of a study of blood T cell repertoires in COVID-19. The table came from immunoSEQ multiplex PCR; TCRdb's copy has only in-frame clones and leaves some out. This table has 250,000 to 350,000 clones, around four fifths appearing once. The source material was peripheral blood. The receptors were sampled from a woman between 50 and 59 years old with active or convalescent COVID-19. The CDR3 runs from the conserved cysteine through the conserved F or W. D genes are given only for firm matches. A row's size may be missing; if present it is once, few, many or a size class.

j_call | clone_size | d_call | v_call | cdr3_aa | cdr3_nt
TRBJ1-6 | . | TRBD1 | TRBV6-5 | CASRPTGGRSPLHF | TGTGCCAGCAGACCCACAGGGGGCAGATCACCCCTCCACTTT
TRBJ2-7 | . | TRBD2 | TRBV6-2/TRBV6-3 | CASSYSAGLAYEQYF | TGTGCCAGCAGTTACTCCGCGGGACTAGCCTACGAGCAGTACTTC
TRBJ2-2 | . | TRBD2 | TRBV24-1 | CATSDRTSGRSGELFF | TGTGCCACCAGTGACCGGACTAGCGGGAGGTCCGGGGAGCTGTTTTTT
TRBJ1-5 | . | TRBD1 | TRBV6-4 | CASIGQGAEGNQPQHF | TGTGCCAGCATTGGACAGGGGGCTGAGGGAAATCAGCCCCAGCATTTT
TRBJ2-7 | . | . | TRBV10-3 | CAISGPARDEQYF | TGTGCCATCAGTGGCCCAGCGCGTGACGAGCAGTACTTC
TRBJ1-1 | . | . | TRBV2 | CASSRGGDTEAFF | TGTGCCAGCAGTCGGGGAGGGGACACTGAAGCTTTCTTT
TRBJ1-2 | . | TRBD1 | TRBV11-2 | CASSLSRDSSYGYTF | TGTGCCAGCAGCTTATCACGGGACAGTTCCTATGGCTACACCTTC
TRBJ2-5 | . | TRBD1 | TRBV5-1 | CASSLGAGQGAWETQYF | TGCGCCAGCAGCTTGGGAGCCGGACAGGGGGCATGGGAGACCCAGTACTTC
TRBJ2-3 | . | . | TRBV2 | CASSFTSGTQYF | TGTGCCAGCAGTTTTACCTCGGGTACGCAGTATTTT
TRBJ2-2 | . | . | TRBV12-5 | CASAQGGSTGELFF | TGTGCTAGTGCACAGGGTGGGTCCACCGGGGAGCTGTTTTTT
TRBJ2-5 | . | TRBD2 | TRBV11-1 | CASSPGLAGVGETQYF | TGTGCCAGCAGCCCTGGACTAGCGGGAGTCGGGGAGACCCAGTACTTC
TRBJ1-6 | . | . | TRBV10-1 | CASSEGGENSPLHF | TGCGCCAGCAGTGAAGGAGGGGAGAATTCACCCCTCCACTTT
TRBJ2-7 | . | . | TRBV5-5 | CASSLLGQPEQYF | TGTGCCAGCAGCTTACTAGGACAGCCGGAGCAGTACTTC
TRBJ2-7 | . | . | TRBV6-1 | CASSEHSDEQYF | TGTGCCAGCAGTGAACATTCAGACGAGCAGTACTTC
TRBJ2-1 | . | TRBD2 | TRBV5-4 | CASSLGREGLREQFF | TGTGCCAGCAGCTTGGGGCGGGAGGGCCTTCGAGAGCAGTTCTTC
TRBJ1-3 | . | TRBD1 | TRBV10-3 | CAIRDRYFGDSGNTIYF | TGTGCCATTCGGGACAGGTACTTCGGGGACTCTGGAAACACCATATATTTT
TRBJ1-2 | once | . | TRBV7-9 | CASSLDPENGYTF | TGTGCCAGCAGCTTAGACCCAGAAAATGGCTACACCTTC
TRBJ2-7 | . | TRBD1 | TRBV6-5 | CASQQGTSYEQYF | TGTGCCAGCCAACAGGGGACCTCCTACGAGCAGTACTTC
TRBJ1-1 | few | TRBD1 | TRBV27 | CASSPTTGTANTEAFF | TGTGCCAGCAGTCCTACCACCGGGACAGCCAACACTGAAGCTTTCTTT
TRBJ1-2 | . | . | TRBV6-1 | CASSEIGGFYGYTF | TGTGCCAGCAGTGAAATAGGCGGGTTTTATGGCTACACCTTC
TRBJ1-1 | . | . | TRBV5-1 | CASSLVAGGDTEAFF | TGCGCCAGCAGCTTGGTTGCGGGGGGCGACACTGAAGCTTTCTTT
TRBJ2-3 | . | . | TRBV6-4 | CASSDEGTCTDTQYF | TGTGCCAGCAGTGACGAGGGGACTTGCACAGATACGCAGTATTTT
TRBJ2-1 | few | TRBD2 | TRBV5-4 | CASSSLAESSYNEQFF | TGTGCCAGCAGCTCACTAGCGGAGAGCTCCTACAATGAGCAGTTCTTC
TRBJ2-7 | . | TRBD2 | TRBV5-6 | CASGGLAASYEQYF | TGTGCCAGCGGGGGACTAGCGGCTTCTTACGAGCAGTACTTC
TRBJ2-7 | . | TRBD1 | TRBV29-1 | CSVESTGKSYEQYF | TGCAGCGTTGAATCGACAGGGAAGTCTTACGAGCAGTACTTC
TRBJ1-2 | few | . | TRBV18 | CASSGDINYGYTF | TGTGCCAGCTCAGGGGACATCAACTATGGCTACACCTTC
TRBJ2-3 | few | . | TRBV10-3 | CAISETISTDTQYF | TGTGCCATCAGTGAGACTATTAGCACAGATACGCAGTATTTT
TRBJ2-1 | . | . | TRBV14 | CASSLGTLRRNEQFF | TGTGCCAGCAGCCTTGGGACTCTCCGGCGCAATGAGCAGTTCTTC
TRBJ2-2 | once | . | TRBV28 | CASSLGFWRGNTGELFF | TGTGCCAGCAGTTTAGGTTTCTGGCGGGGGAACACCGGGGAGCTGTTTTTT
TRBJ2-7 | . | TRBD1 | TRBV6-5 | CATAMGQEQYF | TGTGCCACCGCAATGGGACAGGAGCAGTACTTC
TRBJ2-7 | . | . | TRBV28 | CASSPLLIRTATSYEQYF | TGTGCCAGCAGTCCACTTCTCATTCGGACAGCTACTTCCTACGAGCAGTACTTC
TRBJ2-2 | . | . | TRBV6-5 | CASSRSTGELFF | TGTGCCAGCAGTCGTAGCACCGGGGAGCTGTTTTTT
TRBJ1-2 | . | . | TRBV19 | CASSISGGGLYGYTF | TGTGCCAGTAGTATCTCCGGCGGGGGGCTCTATGGCTACACCTTC
TRBJ1-4 | . | TRBD1 | TRBV2 | CASGTGLNEKLFF | TGTGCCAGCGGGACAGGCTTGAATGAAAAACTGTTTTTT
TRBJ2-3 | . | . | TRBV5-5 | CASSLGPTDTQYF | TGTGCCAGCAGCCTGGGGCCCACAGATACGCAGTATTTT
TRBJ2-7 | . | TRBD1 | TRBV15 | CATSRVRQGSYEQYF | TGTGCCACCAGCAGAGTTCGACAGGGTTCCTACGAGCAGTACTTC
TRBJ2-2 | . | TRBD1 | TRBV10-1 | CASSDGQGKAGELFF | TGCGCCAGCAGCGATGGACAGGGTAAAGCCGGGGAGCTGTTTTTT
TRBJ2-7 | . | TRBD1 | TRBV6-5 | CASVGTGGGEQYF | TGTGCCAGCGTCGGGACAGGGGGGGGCGAGCAGTACTTC
TRBJ2-5 | . | TRBD2 | TRBV5-1 | CASSLGPSGYQETQYF | TGCGCCAGCAGCTTGGGTCCTAGCGGCTACCAAGAGACCCAGTACTTC
TRBJ2-7 | few | TRBD2 | TRBV7-9 | CASSAGAYEQYF | TGTGCCAGCTCAGCGGGAGCTTACGAGCAGTACTTC
TRBJ1-3 | . | TRBD1 | TRBV11-2 | CASSLDTGQGFVSSGNTIYF | TGTGCCAGCAGCTTAGATACGGGACAGGGGTTCGTGAGCTCTGGAAACACCATATATTTT
TRBJ1-1 | once | . | TRBV28 | CASTARRENTEAFF | TGTGCCAGCACCGCTAGGAGAGAGAACACTGAAGCTTTCTTT
TRBJ2-1 | . | TRBD2 | TRBV20-1 | CSAKGLAEQFF | TGCAGTGCTAAGGGACTAGCGGAGCAGTTCTTC
TRBJ2-5 | . | . | TRBV9 | CASSVGAIKETQYF | TGTGCCAGCAGCGTAGGCGCGATTAAAGAGACCCAGTACTTC
TRBJ2-1 | . | TRBD2 | TRBV5-5 | CASSLLGTSISVEQFF | TGTGCCAGCAGCTTGTTAGGGACTAGCATTTCCGTGGAGCAGTTCTTC
TRBJ1-2 | . | TRBD1 | TRBV27 | CASRITGTGGRGYTF | TGTGCCAGCAGAATAACCGGGACAGGGGGCCGGGGCTACACCTTC
TRBJ1-1 | once | TRBD1 | TRBV6-5 | CASSSSRTGGETEAFF | TGTGCCAGCAGTTCTTCCAGGACAGGGGGCGAGACTGAAGCTTTCTTT
TRBJ2-7 | . | . | TRBV6-5 | CASSSSPGSYEQYF | TGTGCCAGCAGTTCTTCCCCGGGATCCTACGAGCAGTACTTC
TRBJ2-5 | once | . | TRBV19 | CASSIGGSGRETQYF | TGTGCCAGTAGTATAGGAGGGAGTGGCCGGGAGACCCAGTACTTC
TRBJ2-2 | . | . | TRBV5-1 | CASSRIGTGELFF | TGCGCCAGCAGCCGCATCGGCACCGGGGAGCTGTTTTTT
TRBJ1-2 | . | TRBD1 | TRBV10-3 | CAISTLRRQGRYGYTF | TGTGCCATCAGTACTTTGAGGCGACAGGGGAGATATGGCTACACCTTC
TRBJ2-6 | . | . | TRBV7-9 | CASSVSVSGANVLTF | TGTGCCAGCAGCGTCAGCGTCTCTGGGGCCAACGTCCTGACTTTC
TRBJ2-1 | . | TRBD2 | TRBV5-1 | CASSLGPSGSREQFF | TGCGCCAGCAGCTTGGGGCCTAGCGGGAGTCGTGAGCAGTTCTTC
TRBJ1-1 | . | TRBD1 | TRBV5-1 | CASRITPGTVINTEAFF | TGCGCCAGCAGAATAACACCCGGGACAGTTATTAACACTGAAGCTTTCTTT
TRBJ2-1 | . | . | TRBV14 | CASSARTQGEQFF | TGTGCCAGCAGCGCCCGGACCCAGGGGGAGCAGTTCTTC